The 30 T cell receptor beta chains listed next were all sequenced from one sample in a study of T cell responses to AZD1222 COVID-19 vaccine. This table comes from immunoSEQ multiplex PCR, and its TCRdb copy is limited to in-frame clones, with some not included. The sample shows 130,000 to 150,000 clones, more than 75% of them seen only once. The specimen was peripheral blood, collected on day 0 of MenACWY control vaccination. These receptors all come from an adult in good health.

The gene calls are TRBV4-1 and TRBJ1-2; D unresolved. V was shortened by 4 bases and J by 3 bases, with 15 bases between the two germline ends. Germline V gene sequence: CDR1 MGHRA, CDR2 YSYEKL. CDR3 length: 15 residues. The CDR3 sequence is CASSPIGRNDYGYTF. CDR3 sequence (DNA): TGCGCCAGCAGCCCCATAGGCCGAAATGACTATGGCTACACCTTC.

This clone was counted only a few times. The gene calls are TRBV21-1 and TRBJ2-1; the tabulated D call, TRBD2, remains unverified against the DNA. TRBV21-1 constitutes a pseudogene. The CDR3 has 18 residues. The CDR3 region is CASIGGLVPQQPDNEQFF. The CDR3 nucleotides read TGTGCCAGCATCGGGGGGCTAGTTCCCCAACAGCCGGACAATGAGCAGTTCTTC.

The chain employs TRBV19 and TRBJ1-4, with D uncertain. Germline values: CDR1 LNHDA, CDR2 SQIVND (reference sequence). The V and J ends lost 2 bases and 4 bases respectively, with 14 bases between them. CDR3 length: 16 amino acids. CDR3 in DNA: TGTGCCAGTAGTATAAATGGAGGCAGGTTTAATGAAAAACTGTTTTTT. This codes for CASSINGGRFNEKLFF.

The chain combines TRBV29-1 with TRBJ2-7; D ambiguous. This CDR3 is built from 13 residues. Per germline, CDR1 SQVTM and CDR2 ANQGSEA. The germline V and J ends were trimmed by 5 bases and 6 bases, with 17 bases remaining between them. The CDR3 spells CSVQGSYISEQYF. CDR3 DNA: TGCAGCGTTCAAGGAAGCTACATTAGCGAGCAGTACTTC.

The chain couples TRBV7-9 to TRBJ1-3; D is ambiguous. V gave up 2 bases and J gave up 2 bases, with 7 bases separating them. The CDR3 loop spans 14 amino acids. The germline CDR1 and CDR2 sequences are SEHNR and FQNEAQ (reference sequence). The CDR3 here is CASSLPETGNTIYF. CDR3 nucleotide sequence: TGTGCCAGCAGCTTACCTGAGACTGGAAACACCATATATTTT.

The chain uses TRBV5-4 and TRBJ1-3; no reliable D call. The germline V gene has CDR1 SGHNT and CDR2 YYREEE (reference sequence). The CDR3 totals 13 residues. V lost 5 bases and J 4 bases, leaving 10 bases between the germline ends. The CDR3 sequence: CASSFEFGNTIYF. CDR3 nucleotide sequence: TGTGCCAGCAGTTTTGAGTTCGGAAACACCATATATTTT.

V usage is TRBV6-5 and J usage is TRBJ2-7; 8 nucleotides align to TRBD1. The germline V gene has CDR1 MNHEY and CDR2 SVGAGI. J lost 4 bases, V lost 8 bases, and 7 bases had no gene match. The CDR3 is 13 amino acids. CDR3 amino acids: CASGDRGPYEQYF. CDR3 sequence (DNA): TGTGCCAGCGGCGACAGGGGCCCTTACGAGCAGTACTTC.

The rearrangement joins TRBV2 to TRBJ2-1, with 10 nucleotides matching TRBD1. Germline V gene data show CDR1 as SNHLY and CDR2 as FYNNEI. The CDR3 has 16 amino acids. Trimming took 6 bases from V and 3 from J; bases not matched to a gene: 8. This CDR3 reads CASRGPRDRGYNEQFF. CDR3 sequence (DNA): TGTGCCAGCAGGGGCCCCCGGGACAGGGGCTACAATGAGCAGTTCTTC. The full variable domain, completed using reference TRBV2 and TRBJ2-1, is EPEVTQTPSHQVTQMGQEVILRCVPISNHLYFYWYRQILGQKVEFLVSFYNNEISEKSEIFDDQFSVERPDGSNFTLKIRSTKLEDSAMYFCASRGPRDRGYNEQFFGPGTRLTVL.

The rearrangement links TRBV3-1 (or the pseudogene TRBV3-2) to TRBJ2-3, with TRBD2 matching 8 bases. Germline V lookup: CDR1 LGHDT, CDR2 YNNKEL (reference sequence). The trim removed 1 base at V and 6 bases at J, leaving 3 bases unmatched. CDR3 length equals 14 residues. The CDR3 is CASSQAAGVDTQYF. The CDR3 DNA is TGTGCCAGCAGCCAAGCAGCGGGGGTGGATACGCAGTATTTT.

The V call is TRBV28, the J call TRBJ2-7; 7 nucleotides line up with TRBD2. Germline assignment: CDR1 MDHEN and CDR2 SYDVKM. The CDR3 is 13 amino acids. The V and J ends lost 7 bases and 5 bases, in that order; junction bases with no gene match: 8. CDR3 sequence reads: CASTRRGSDEQYV. The CDR3 DNA follows: TGTGCCAGCACGCGGCGGGGGAGCGACGAGCAGTACGTC.

Details on this clone: Mismatch with germline at one junction end may stem from a read error. The rearrangement joins TRBV2 to TRBJ1-6; D unresolved. Germline assignment: CDR1 SNHLY and CDR2 FYNNEI. This CDR3 is 11 amino acids long. CDR3: CASRREAEPDF. The CDR3 DNA sequence: TGTGCCAGCCGACGGGAGGCGGAGCCCGACTTT.

This clone was detected once. The chain links TRBV15 to TRBJ2-1; a possible D gene is TRBD1 (6 bases). This CDR3 spans 17 amino acids. Germline V gives CDR1 LNHNV, CDR2 YYDKDF (reference sequence). Deletions cut 0 bases from V and 2 bases from J, with 14 bases between. The CDR3 protein is CATSRDLQGLPYNEQFF. The CDR3 DNA reads as TGTGCCACCAGCAGAGATCTCCAGGGGCTACCCTACAATGAGCAGTTCTTC. Complete variable domain (other parts from reference TRBV15 and TRBJ2-1): DAMVIQNPRYQVTQFGKPVTLSCSQTLNHNVMYWYQQKSSQAPKLLFHYYDKDFNNEADTPDNFQSRRPNTSFCFLDIRSPGLGDTAMYLCATSRDLQGLPYNEQFFGPGTRLTVL.

This clone was detected only a few times. At one boundary the junction diverges from the germline segment, which might be a read error. This chain joins TRBV11-2 and TRBJ2-1, with 7 bases aligning to TRBD2. The CDR3 extends over 12 amino acids. The V gene's germline CDR1 is SGHAT and CDR2 FQNNGV. The CDR3 loop reads CASSLDGGTGLF. In DNA form, the CDR3 reads TGTGCCAGCAGCTTAGACGGGGGGACCGGACTCTTC.

A single count supports this clone. The rearrangement links TRBV30 to TRBJ1-5; unclear D gene. Germline CDR1 is GTSNPN and CDR2 is SVGIG (reference sequence). V lost 0 bases and J 4 bases, leaving 7 bases between the germline ends. The CDR3 has 13 amino acids. CDR3 bases: TGTGCCTGGAGTGTACAATCTAATCAGCCCCAGCATTTT. Translated, it gives CAWSVQSNQPQHF.

The V call is TRBV5-1, the J call TRBJ2-6; D may correspond to TRBD1 or TRBD2 (6 bases each). This CDR3 has 18 residues. Deletions cut 3 bases from V and 1 base from J, with 17 bases between. Germline V gene sequence: CDR1 SGHRS, CDR2 YFSETQ. The CDR3 nucleotides are TGCGCCAGCAGCTCCACCCAGGGGAGGTCATCTGGGGCCAACGTCCTGACTTTC. Translating gives CASSSTQGRSSGANVLTF. Looking up the rest from reference TRBV5-1 and TRBJ2-6 gives the full variable domain: KAGVTQTPRYLIKTRGQQVTLSCSPISGHRSVSWYQQTPGQGLQFLFEYFSETQRNKGNFPGRFSGRQFSNSRSEMNVSTLELGDSALYLCASSSTQGRSSGANVLTFGAGSRLTVL.

This clone was observed a handful of times. The chain employs TRBV7-2 and TRBJ1-4; D is undetermined. This CDR3 region has 11 residues. Germline CDR1 is SGHTA and CDR2 is FQGNSA. Trimming left V 8 bases short and J 5 bases short, with 6 bases between. DNA of the CDR3: TGTGCCAGCGGCGTGAATGAAAAACTGTTTTTT. This encodes CASGVNEKLFF.

This chain uses TRBV18 with TRBJ2-5; tentative D call: TRBD1 (6 bases). CDR1 and CDR2 (germline): KGHSH, LQKENI. This CDR3 comprises 16 residues. Trimming took 4 bases from V and 2 from J, leaving 17 bases between them. The CDR3 DNA is TGTGCCAGCTCACGACAAGGTGGGACAAATCAAGAGACCCAGTACTTC. Its protein is CASSRQGGTNQETQYF.

This clone was found a few times. This rearrangement joins TRBV18 to TRBJ1-2; TRBD1 aligns across 7 bases. Germline V CDR1 and CDR2: KGHSH, LQKENI. Germline trimming cut 3 bases from V and 3 bases from J; bases unmatched to any gene: 1. The CDR3 length is 13 residues. CDR3 in amino acids: CASSPGTDYGYTF. DNA for the CDR3: TGTGCCAGCTCACCCGGGACAGACTATGGCTACACCTTC.

The rearrangement joins TRBV25-1 to TRBJ2-1; D call uncertain. The V and J ends lost 1 base and 7 bases respectively, with 2 bases between them. Germline-derived CDR1 and CDR2 are MGHDK and SYGVNS. The CDR3 loop spans 11 amino acids. This CDR3 is CASSEWNEQFF. The CDR3 DNA sequence: TGTGCCAGCAGTGAATGGAATGAGCAGTTCTTC. The full variable domain, in which reference TRBV25-1 and TRBJ2-1 provide the parts outside the CDR3, is EADIYQTPRYLVIGTGKKITLECSQTMGHDKMYWYQQDPGMELHLIHYSYGVNSTEKGDLSSESTVSRIRTEHFPLTLESARPSHTSQYLCASSEWNEQFFGPGTRLTVL.

This rearrangement joins TRBV6-1 to TRBJ1-2; 9 bases agree with TRBD1. Germline loops: CDR1 MNHNS, CDR2 SASEGT. J lost 6 bases, V lost 4 bases, and 6 bases had no gene match. This CDR3 has 14 residues. The CDR3 loop is CASSARTGANGYTF. In nucleotides, the CDR3 is TGTGCCAGCAGTGCTCGGACAGGGGCTAATGGCTACACCTTC.

This chain joins TRBV3-1 (or the pseudogene TRBV3-2) and TRBJ1-4; 8 bases map to TRBD1. After removal of 1 base from V and 7 bases from J, the junction contained 2 bases not matched to a gene. Per germline, CDR1 LGHDT and CDR2 YNNKEL (reference sequence). This CDR3 spans 14 amino acids. CDR3 amino acids: CASSQGRGLEKLFF. In nucleotides, the CDR3 is TGTGCCAGCAGCCAAGGCAGGGGGCTTGAAAAACTGTTTTTT.

This sequence joins TRBV3-1 (or the pseudogene TRBV3-2) and TRBJ2-4; D is unresolved. V was shortened by 1 base and J by 7 bases, with 11 bases between the two germline ends. Germline assignment: CDR1 LGHDT and CDR2 YNNKEL (reference sequence). CDR3 length: 14 residues. CDR3 sequence: CASSQGDSRNIQYF. As DNA, the CDR3 is TGTGCCAGCAGCCAAGGAGATAGCCGGAACATTCAGTACTTC.

The chain joins TRBV30 to TRBJ1-6, with no clear D. This CDR3 contains 13 residues. Germline V gene sequence: CDR1 GTSNPN, CDR2 SVGIG (reference sequence). V was shortened by 1 base and J by 10 bases, with 11 bases between the two germline ends. The CDR3 reads CAWSEVGLSPLHF. The CDR3 DNA reads TGTGCCTGGAGTGAAGTGGGTTTATCACCCCTCCACTTT.

The V call is TRBV2, the J call TRBJ1-5, with D uncertain. There are 17 residues in the CDR3. Trimming removed 3 bases at V and 1 base at J, with 16 bases between. The germline CDR1 and CDR2 sequences are SNHLY and FYNNEI. CDR3 region: CASSEVWVRRSNQPQHF. The CDR3 bases are TGTGCCAGCAGTGAGGTCTGGGTCCGGCGGAGCAATCAGCCCCAGCATTTT.

Regarding this clone: This same CDR3 is encoded by further DNA sequences in the sample. The chain links TRBV12-3 or TRBV12-4 to TRBJ2-7, with no clear D. Trimming stripped 1 base from V and 5 bases from J, with 9 bases between. The CDR3 is made up of 13 amino acids. Here the CDR3 reads CASSLGGSNEQYF. For the CDR3, the DNA is TGTGCCAGCAGTTTAGGGGGATCGAACGAGCAGTACTTC.

The chain joins TRBV6-5 to TRBJ1-1; D is uncertain. Trimming removed 2 bases from V and 5 bases from J, with 12 bases in between. Germline V gene data show CDR1 as MNHEY and CDR2 as SVGAGI. The CDR3 is made up of 14 amino acids. CDR3 protein: CASSYKGFGTEAFF. In DNA form, the CDR3 reads TGTGCCAGCAGTTACAAAGGTTTCGGTACTGAAGCTTTCTTT.

The chain has TRBV6-5 and TRBJ2-1; 11 bases fit TRBD2. The V gene's germline CDR1 is MNHEY and CDR2 SVGAGI. The V and J ends lost 7 bases and 4 bases, in that order; junction bases with no gene match: 6. CDR3 size: 15 residues. CDR3 DNA sequence: TGTGCCAGCATCCCAACTAGCGGGGGTTACAATGAGCAGTTCTTC. Translating gives CASIPTSGGYNEQFF.

V is TRBV27 and J is TRBJ2-3; perhaps TRBD2 as D (5 bases). CDR1 MNHEY and CDR2 SMNVEV come from the germline V gene (reference sequence). This CDR3 has 15 amino acids. Trimming stripped 4 bases from V and 0 bases from J, with 11 bases between. CDR3 in DNA: TGTGCCAGCAGTTCCTTGCGGACTAGCACAGATACGCAGTATTTT. The encoded protein is CASSSLRTSTDTQYF.

This chain links TRBV11-2 with TRBJ1-3, with D unresolved. V lost 3 bases, J lost 2 bases, and 14 bases lay in between. The CDR3 covers 16 residues. The germline CDR1 and CDR2 sequences are SGHAT and FQNNGV. The CDR3 here is CASSFSPETPGNTIYF. The DNA of the CDR3 is TGTGCCAGCAGCTTCTCCCCCGAGACCCCTGGAAACACCATATATTTT.

V and J are TRBV6-5 and TRBJ1-1; TRBD1 might be the D (6 bases). CDR1 is MNHEY, CDR2 SVGAGI, per germline. Trimming pared 6 bases from V and 0 bases from J, leaving 8 bases between. This CDR3 comprises 13 residues. The CDR3, as DNA: TGTGCCAGCAGACGGACAGTGAACACTGAAGCTTTCTTT. Protein product: CASRRTVNTEAFF.